This is a list of T cell receptor beta chains from one sample in a study of T cells in Graves' hyperthyroidism and ophthalmopathy. TCRdb itself ran the multiplex PCR reads through MiXCR, one entry per CDR3 protein. The data hold around 690,000 distinct CDR3 sequences, with roughly 17% observed a single time. The sample comprised blood. Every receptor here comes from a man in his fifties or sixties with Graves' hyperthyroidism. Both conserved end residues are trimmed from each CDR3. Each record gives: J gene, V gene, D gene, CDR3 protein. The D gene is left open where the match is weak.

J: TRBJ2-7; V: TRBV6-1; D: TRBD2; CDR3: ASSPDSGAKYEQY
J: TRBJ2-1; V: TRBV3-1; D: .; CDR3: ASSQQLVGNEQF
J: TRBJ1-6; V: TRBV5-1; D: .; CDR3: ASSLTGYPAYNSPLH
J: TRBJ1-2; V: TRBV7-9; D: .; CDR3: ASSPKVFSGYT
J: TRBJ1-5; V: TRBV18; D: .; CDR3: ASSPGGNQPQH
J: TRBJ2-7; V: TRBV28; D: TRBD1; CDR3: ASSSPGQGSYEQY
J: TRBJ1-1; V: TRBV30; D: .; CDR3: AWSQGNTEAF
J: TRBJ2-3; V: TRBV13; D: TRBD2; CDR3: ASSLVGGSEAISADTQY
J: TRBJ1-2; V: TRBV10-3; D: TRBD1; CDR3: AISATGGGGYT
J: TRBJ1-2; V: TRBV20-1; D: TRBD1; CDR3: SAVPGQGTYGYT
J: TRBJ1-4; V: TRBV5-1; D: .; CDR3: ASSRGENEKLF
J: TRBJ1-6; V: TRBV6-1; D: .; CDR3: ASSDLESNSPLH
J: TRBJ2-3; V: TRBV13; D: .; CDR3: ASARGSGSQY
J: TRBJ2-1; V: TRBV29-1; D: .; CDR3: SVESRISTYNEQF
J: TRBJ2-5; V: TRBV30; D: TRBD1; CDR3: ACPRQGISETQY
J: TRBJ1-5; V: TRBV19; D: TRBD1; CDR3: ASSIQQGGNQPQH
J: TRBJ2-1; V: TRBV28; D: .; CDR3: ASSLSGGYNEQF
J: TRBJ2-4; V: TRBV12-3/TRBV12-4; D: .; CDR3: ASSLSEGENIQY
J: TRBJ2-3; V: TRBV3-1; D: .; CDR3: ASSLRQATDTQY
J: TRBJ1-2; V: TRBV3-1; D: .; CDR3: ASSSSDRYYGYT
J: TRBJ2-3; V: TRBV29-1; D: .; CDR3: SVGRADTQY
J: TRBJ2-7; V: TRBV3-1; D: .; CDR3: ASSQDTYEHY
J: TRBJ2-7; V: TRBV3-1; D: TRBD2; CDR3: ASSRTSGYEQY
J: TRBJ1-5; V: TRBV19; D: TRBD1; CDR3: ASRDRANQPQH
J: TRBJ2-4; V: TRBV11-2; D: TRBD2; CDR3: ASSFYRGQREAKNIQY
J: TRBJ2-7; V: TRBV14; D: TRBD1; CDR3: ASSRPGQGLIRQY
J: TRBJ2-1; V: TRBV3-1; D: TRBD2; CDR3: ASSQDDYWGLANSHNEF
J: TRBJ2-1; V: TRBV28; D: TRBD2; CDR3: ASSATGGVNEQF
J: TRBJ1-1; V: TRBV19; D: .; CDR3: ASISRGGYTEAF
J: TRBJ2-5; V: TRBV2; D: TRBD1; CDR3: ASIEQGAGETQY
J: TRBJ2-7; V: TRBV19; D: .; CDR3: ASSNNQGSYEQY
J: TRBJ1-2; V: TRBV7-9; D: .; CDR3: ASSLQYSGGYT
J: TRBJ2-5; V: TRBV6-1; D: TRBD1; CDR3: ASRGRDRGRGETQY
J: TRBJ2-7; V: TRBV11-2; D: TRBD2; CDR3: ASSSPTSGTIYEQY
J: TRBJ2-2; V: TRBV19; D: .; CDR3: ASSINIGGDTGELF
J: TRBJ2-1; V: TRBV28; D: TRBD1; CDR3: ASRGGAYNEQF
J: TRBJ1-3; V: TRBV7-9; D: TRBD1; CDR3: AGSLWPRTGSFVGGNTIY
J: TRBJ1-1; V: TRBV18; D: .; CDR3: ASSPNSVSPGTEAF
J: TRBJ2-3; V: TRBV27; D: TRBD1; CDR3: ASSLSDWDRGFPDTQY
J: TRBJ1-1; V: TRBV6-5; D: .; CDR3: ASSYFGPTSNTEAF
J: TRBJ2-2; V: TRBV30; D: TRBD1; CDR3: AWSPGQGNTGELF
J: TRBJ1-1; V: TRBV7-8; D: .; CDR3: ASSLVQGNTEAF
J: TRBJ1-4; V: TRBV15; D: TRBD1; CDR3: ATRDRTGLGEKLF
J: TRBJ2-3; V: TRBV7-9; D: TRBD2; CDR3: ASRWGLAGDTQY
J: TRBJ1-1; V: TRBV4-1; D: .; CDR3: ASSQMSGTHHTEAF
J: TRBJ1-2; V: TRBV12-3/TRBV12-4; D: .; CDR3: ASSLDGINYGYT
J: TRBJ2-1; V: TRBV20-1; D: TRBD2; CDR3: ARGGLAGNEQF
J: TRBJ2-1; V: TRBV20-1; D: .; CDR3: SARGPLNEQF
J: TRBJ2-7; V: TRBV10-3; D: TRBD2; CDR3: AIRRGVSYEQY
J: TRBJ1-5; V: TRBV3-1; D: .; CDR3: ASSAGEQQPQH
J: TRBJ1-5; V: TRBV6-2/TRBV6-3; D: TRBD1; CDR3: ASSLIPGYRGPLSQPQH